This section outlines one TCR beta chain sequence together with its context. No antigen is known for it. This sample is part of a study of cytomegalovirus exposure and HLA in healthy donors. At the level of the study: Inside one of the first data releases sat around 85 million unique TCRs taken from HLA-typed donors. Broader study findings: HLA allele associations emerged for around 15,000 TCR beta sequences in a later analysis, at 0.05 false discovery rate. Earlier results showed most TCR beta V segments being productive about 87% or about 30% of the time.

The CDR3 spans 14 residues. Germline V gives CDR1 MNHNS, CDR2 SASEGT. Trimming shortened V by 0 bases and J by 7 bases, and 11 bases separated the two germline ends. Primers for the PCR totalled 60 Vbeta and 13 Jbeta. Clones were read by immunoSEQ multiplex PCR, and TCRdb kept only the in-frame ones, dropping some. The table records tens of thousands of clones, around 64% of them present only once. The gene calls are TRBV6-1 and TRBJ2-3; TRBD1 is a possible D gene (5 bases). The receptor comes from a middle-aged man in good health and CMV-seropositive. The sequenced material came from PBMCs. The CDR3 sequence is CASSEAGERNTQYF. For the CDR3, the DNA is TGTGCCAGCAGTGAAGCAGGGGAACGGAATACGCAGTATTTT.